The source of this T cell receptor (beta chain) is a study of blood T cell repertoires in COVID-19. Trimming removed 4 bases from V and 5 bases from J; junction bases left unmatched: 3. The germline gives CDR1 SGHNT, CDR2 YYREEE (reference sequence). The CDR3 consists of 13 residues. Original methodology: Quantification of nucleated cells was approximated via reference gene primer amplification. This table comes from immunoSEQ multiplex PCR, and its TCRdb copy is limited to in-frame clones, with some not included. V, J and clone size are taken as reported in that table, and D and trimming were inferred from the DNA itself. This table has around 130,000 clones, approximately 81% appearing once. This clone was counted once.

The chain recombines TRBV5-4 with TRBJ1-2; 9 positions match TRBD1. The TCR originated in a woman in her 30s who had recovered from COVID-19. Sequencing was performed on peripheral blood. The CDR3 sequence is CASSPGQGYGYTF. For the CDR3, the DNA is TGTGCCAGCAGCCCGGGACAGGGATATGGCTACACCTTC.